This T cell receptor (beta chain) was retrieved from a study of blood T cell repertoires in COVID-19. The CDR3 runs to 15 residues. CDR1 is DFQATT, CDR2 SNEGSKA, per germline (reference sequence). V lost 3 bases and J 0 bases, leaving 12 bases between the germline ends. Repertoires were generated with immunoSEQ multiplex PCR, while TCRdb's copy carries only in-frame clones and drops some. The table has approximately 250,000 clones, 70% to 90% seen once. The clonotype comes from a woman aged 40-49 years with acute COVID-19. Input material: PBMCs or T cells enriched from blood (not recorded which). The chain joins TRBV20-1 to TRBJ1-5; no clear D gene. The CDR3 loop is CSASRGTDSNQPQHF. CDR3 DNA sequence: TGCAGTGCTAGTCGGGGAACAGATAGCAATCAGCCCCAGCATTTT.